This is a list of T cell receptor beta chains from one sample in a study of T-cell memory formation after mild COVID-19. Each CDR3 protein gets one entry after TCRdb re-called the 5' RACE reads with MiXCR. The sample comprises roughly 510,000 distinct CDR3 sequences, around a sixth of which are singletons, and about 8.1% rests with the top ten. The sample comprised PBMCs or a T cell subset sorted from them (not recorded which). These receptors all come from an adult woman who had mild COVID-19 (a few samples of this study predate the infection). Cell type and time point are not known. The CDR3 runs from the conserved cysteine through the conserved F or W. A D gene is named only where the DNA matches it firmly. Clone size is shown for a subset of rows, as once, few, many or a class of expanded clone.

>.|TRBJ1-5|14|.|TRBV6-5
TGTGCCAGCAGACGAACAAGTAGCAATCAGCCCCAGCATTTT
CASRRTSSNQPQHF
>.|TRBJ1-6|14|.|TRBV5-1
TGCGCCAGCAGCCCCGGACGGAAGAATTCACCCCTCCACTTT
CASSPGRKNSPLHF
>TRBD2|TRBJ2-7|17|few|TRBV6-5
TGTGCCAGCAGTTACTCGAGTAGCGGGACACTCTCCTACGAGCAGTACTTC
CASSYSSSGTLSYEQYF
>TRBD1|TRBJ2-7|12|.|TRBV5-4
TGTGCCAGCAGCTCTACAGGGGGCGGCCTGGACTTC
CASSSTGGGLDF
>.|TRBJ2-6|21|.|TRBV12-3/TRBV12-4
TGTGCCAGCAGGGACAGGGGACCGCCGGGACTAGCAAGCTCTGGGGCCAACGTCCTGACTTTC
CASRDRGPPGLASSGANVLTF
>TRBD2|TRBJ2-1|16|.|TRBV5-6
TGTGCCAGCAGCTCAACTAAGCGGGGGAGCTACAATGAGCAGTTCTTC
CASSSTKRGSYNEQFF
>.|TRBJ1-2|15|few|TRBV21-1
TGTGCCAGCAACCGAGGGCACAAAGGATCTATTGGCTACACCTTC
CASNRGHKGSIGYTF
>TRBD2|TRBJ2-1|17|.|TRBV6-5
TGTGCCAGCAGTTACTCGATTAGACTAGCGGGAAGGGATGAGCAGTTCTTC
CASSYSIRLAGRDEQFF
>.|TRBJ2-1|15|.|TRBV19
TGTGCCAGTAGTATGGAACCAAGCTCCTACAATGAGCAGTTCTTC
CASSMEPSSYNEQFF
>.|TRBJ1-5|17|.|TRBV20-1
TGCAGTGCTAGAGAAAGGTATTGGGAGGTGGGCAATCAGCCCCAGCATTTT
CSARERYWEVGNQPQHF
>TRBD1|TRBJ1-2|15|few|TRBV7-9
TGTGCCAGCAGCCCCCGACAGGGCCCGGGCTATGGCTACACCTTC
CASSPRQGPGYGYTF
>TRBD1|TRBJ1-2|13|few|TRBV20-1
TGCAGTGCTAGTCTCGACAGGGGATATGGCTACACCTTC
CSASLDRGYGYTF
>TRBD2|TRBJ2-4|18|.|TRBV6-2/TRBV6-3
TGTGCCAGCAGTCCGCTGGGACTAGCGGGAGAGGCCAAAAACATTCAGTACTTC
CASSPLGLAGEAKNIQYF
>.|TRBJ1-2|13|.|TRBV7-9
TGTGCCAGCAGCTTAGGGGCTGTAGGCGGCTACACCTTC
CASSLGAVGGYTF
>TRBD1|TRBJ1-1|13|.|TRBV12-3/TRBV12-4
TGTGCCAGCAGTCGTGATGAGACAGGGGAAGCTTTCTTT
CASSRDETGEAFF
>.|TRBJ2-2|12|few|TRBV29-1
TGCAGCGTTGGGACAGCTGGCGGGGAGCTGTTTTTT
CSVGTAGGELFF
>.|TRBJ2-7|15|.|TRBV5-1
TGCGCCAGCAGCTTGGGAGCTTCCGAGGGGAACGAGCAGTACTTC
CASSLGASEGNEQYF
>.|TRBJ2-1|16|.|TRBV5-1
TGCGCCAGCAGCCCGGCTGGAGGGCGGTTCTACAATGAGCAGTTCTTC
CASSPAGGRFYNEQFF
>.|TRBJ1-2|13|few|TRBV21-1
TGTGCCAGCAGCAAAGGCCGGGGGCGCGGCTACACCTTC
CASSKGRGRGYTF
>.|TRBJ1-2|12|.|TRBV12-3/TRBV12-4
TGTGCCAGCAGTTTCAGCGGGTATGGCTACACCTTC
CASSFSGYGYTF
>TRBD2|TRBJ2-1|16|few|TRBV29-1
TGCAGCGTGGTCGGACTAGCGGCACTATCCTACAATGAGCAGTTCTTC
CSVVGLAALSYNEQFF
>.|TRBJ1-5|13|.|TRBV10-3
TGTGCCATAGCCACGGGTGACAATCAGCCCCAGCATTTT
CAIATGDNQPQHF
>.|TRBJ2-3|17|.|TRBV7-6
TGTGCCAGCAGCTCAATACTCGCAGGGGACTTAACAGATACGCAGTATTTT
CASSSILAGDLTDTQYF
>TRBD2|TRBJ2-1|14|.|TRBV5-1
TGCGCCAGCAACCCTGGGGGGGTAGTCAATGAGCAGTTCTTC
CASNPGGVVNEQFF
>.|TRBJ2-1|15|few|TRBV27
TGTGCCAGGGGGAGGACCGGACACGGTTACAATGAGCAGTTCTTC
CARGRTGHGYNEQFF
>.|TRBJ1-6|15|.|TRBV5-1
TGCGCCAGCAGCTTGGCCACACTAGGGAATTCACCCCTCCACTTT
CASSLATLGNSPLHF
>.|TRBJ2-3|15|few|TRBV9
TGTGCCAGCAGCGGGGTGACTAGTCTCTCAGATACGCAGTATTTT
CASSGVTSLSDTQYF
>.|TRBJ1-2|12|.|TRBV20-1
TGCAGTGTCAAGGGGCTGAACTATGGCTACACCTTC
CSVKGLNYGYTF
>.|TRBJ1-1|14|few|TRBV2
TGTGCCAGCAGTGACAGGGGATGGCGGACTGAAGCTTTCTTT
CASSDRGWRTEAFF
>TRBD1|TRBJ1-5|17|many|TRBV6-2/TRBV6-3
TGTGCCAGCAGTCTCTCGGCGGGACAGGGGTTTTATCAGCCCCAGCATTTT
CASSLSAGQGFYQPQHF
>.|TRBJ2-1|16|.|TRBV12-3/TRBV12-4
TGTGCCAGCAGTTCCGTTGGGGGGGGCCTTTGGAATGAGCAGTTCTTC
CASSSVGGGLWNEQFF
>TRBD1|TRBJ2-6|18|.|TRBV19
TGTGCCAGTAGTTTTGGGACAGGGAAGCCCTCTGGGGCCAACGTCCTGACTTTC
CASSFGTGKPSGANVLTF
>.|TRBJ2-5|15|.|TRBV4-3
TGCGCCAGCAGCCAAAATCGTGGCGGTCAAGAGACCCAGTACTTC
CASSQNRGGQETQYF
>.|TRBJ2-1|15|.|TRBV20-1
TGCAGTGCTGGCCCCTACCCCTCTTCCCCCAATGAGCAGTTCTTC
CSAGPYPSSPNEQFF
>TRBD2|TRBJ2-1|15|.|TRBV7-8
TGTGCCAGCAGCCCTTCTAGCGGGAGGGAGAATGAGCAGTTCTTC
CASSPSSGRENEQFF
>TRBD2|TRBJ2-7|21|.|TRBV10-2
TGCGCCAGCAGCGGCTTCCCTCCTACTAGCGGGGGAACCTCCCCGGGCTACGAGCAGTACTTC
CASSGFPPTSGGTSPGYEQYF
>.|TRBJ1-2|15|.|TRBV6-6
TGTGCCAGCACTCTAGACCCCAACGCTAACTATGGCTACACCTTC
CASTLDPNANYGYTF
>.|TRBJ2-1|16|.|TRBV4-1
TGCGCCAGCAGCCAAGAGGGCGGGACTTCCTACAATGAGCAGTTCTTC
CASSQEGGTSYNEQFF